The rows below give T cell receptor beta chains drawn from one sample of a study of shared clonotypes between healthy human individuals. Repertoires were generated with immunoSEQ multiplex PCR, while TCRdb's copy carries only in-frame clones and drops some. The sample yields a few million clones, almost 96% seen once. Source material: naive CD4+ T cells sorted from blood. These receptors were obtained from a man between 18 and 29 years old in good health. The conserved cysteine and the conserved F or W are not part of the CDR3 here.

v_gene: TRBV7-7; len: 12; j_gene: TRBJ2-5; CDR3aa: ASSLGPFQETQY
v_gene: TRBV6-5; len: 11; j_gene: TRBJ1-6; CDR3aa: ASSYDRRSPLH
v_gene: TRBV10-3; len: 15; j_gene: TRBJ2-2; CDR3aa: AIRTDRVGANTGELF
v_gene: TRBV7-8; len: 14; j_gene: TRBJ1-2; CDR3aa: ASSIIAGGAAYGYT
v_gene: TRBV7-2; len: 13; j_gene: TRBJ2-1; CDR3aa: ASSLAGGQYNEQF
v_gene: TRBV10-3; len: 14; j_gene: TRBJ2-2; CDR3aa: AISESGGQNTGELF
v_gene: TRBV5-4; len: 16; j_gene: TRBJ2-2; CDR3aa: ASSLAANLRSNTGELF
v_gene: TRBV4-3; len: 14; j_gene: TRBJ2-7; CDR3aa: ASSQEGGTGANEQY
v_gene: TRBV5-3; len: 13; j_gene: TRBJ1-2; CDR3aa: ARPGIVRKTYGYT
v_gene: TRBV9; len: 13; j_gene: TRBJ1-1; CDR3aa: ASSVSSELNTEAF
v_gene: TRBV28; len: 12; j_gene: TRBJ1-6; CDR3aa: ASSIRDLGSPLH
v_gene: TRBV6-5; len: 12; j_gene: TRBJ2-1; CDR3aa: ASSSAGTSNEQF
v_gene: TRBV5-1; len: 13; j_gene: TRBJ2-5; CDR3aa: ASSRERDREQTQY
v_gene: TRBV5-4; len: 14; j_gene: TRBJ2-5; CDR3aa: ASSLAVGRDQETQY
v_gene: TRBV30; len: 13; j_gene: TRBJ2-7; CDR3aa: AWSGDRTGGREQY
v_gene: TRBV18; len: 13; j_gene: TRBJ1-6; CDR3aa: ASSPNAGFDSPLH
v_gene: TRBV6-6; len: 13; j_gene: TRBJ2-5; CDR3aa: ASRRTSGGLETQY
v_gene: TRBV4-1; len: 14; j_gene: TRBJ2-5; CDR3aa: ASSQPWGAAEETQY
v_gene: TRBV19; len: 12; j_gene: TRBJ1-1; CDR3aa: ASRRGEGNTEAF
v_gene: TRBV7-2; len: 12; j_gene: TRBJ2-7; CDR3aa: ASSLAGSSYEQY
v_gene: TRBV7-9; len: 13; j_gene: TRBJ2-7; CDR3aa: ASSSSQRGTYEQY
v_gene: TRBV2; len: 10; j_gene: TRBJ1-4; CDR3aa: ASRIGDEKLF
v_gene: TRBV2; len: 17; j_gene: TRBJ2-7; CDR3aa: ASRRDRGTVGRLAYEQY
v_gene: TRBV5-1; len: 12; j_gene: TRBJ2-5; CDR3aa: ASSLEAAQETQY
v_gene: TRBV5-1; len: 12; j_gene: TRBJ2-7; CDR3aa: ASSLSGGTYEQY
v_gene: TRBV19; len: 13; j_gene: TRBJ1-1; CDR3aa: ASSTLQGGATEAF
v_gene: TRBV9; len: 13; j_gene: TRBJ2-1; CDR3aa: ASSVAAGGYNEQF
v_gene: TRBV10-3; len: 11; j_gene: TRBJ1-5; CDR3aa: AISSQGDQPQH
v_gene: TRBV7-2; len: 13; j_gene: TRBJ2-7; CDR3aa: ASSPQGLASSEQY
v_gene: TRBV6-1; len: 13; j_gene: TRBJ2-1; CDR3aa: ASSAPSGGNNEQF
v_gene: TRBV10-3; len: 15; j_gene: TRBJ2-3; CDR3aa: AISESRGLRRTDTQY
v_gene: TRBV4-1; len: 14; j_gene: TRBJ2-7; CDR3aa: ASSQDLTATTYEQY
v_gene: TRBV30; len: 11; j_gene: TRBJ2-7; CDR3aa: AWARGMAYEQY
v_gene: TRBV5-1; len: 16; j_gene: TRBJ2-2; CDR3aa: ASSPGLAGGPGTGELF
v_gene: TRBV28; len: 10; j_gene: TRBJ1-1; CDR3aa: ASSLRNTEAF
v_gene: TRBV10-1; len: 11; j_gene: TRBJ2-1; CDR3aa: ASSSGLAGGQF
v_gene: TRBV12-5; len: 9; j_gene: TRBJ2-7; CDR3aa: ASGFLYEQY
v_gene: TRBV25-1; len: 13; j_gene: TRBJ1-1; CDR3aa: ASSESGASGTEAF
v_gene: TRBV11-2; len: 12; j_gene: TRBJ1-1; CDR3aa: ASSVDRANTEAF
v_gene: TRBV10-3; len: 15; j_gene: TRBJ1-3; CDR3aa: AISERQGDLSGNTIY
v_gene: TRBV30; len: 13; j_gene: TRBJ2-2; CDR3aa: AWSSGLSWTGELF
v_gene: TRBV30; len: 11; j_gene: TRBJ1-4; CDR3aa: AWMGQGNEKLF
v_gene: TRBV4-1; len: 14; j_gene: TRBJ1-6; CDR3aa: ASSQDRDRVRSPLH
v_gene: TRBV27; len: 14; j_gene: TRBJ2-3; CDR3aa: ASSPLAGGLTDTQY
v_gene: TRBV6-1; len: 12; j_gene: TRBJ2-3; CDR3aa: ASSPGGAPDTQY
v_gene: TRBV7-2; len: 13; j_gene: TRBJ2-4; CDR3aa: ASSLDRLAKNIQY
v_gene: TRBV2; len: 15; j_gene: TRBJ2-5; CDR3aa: ASSGGIASWGSETQY
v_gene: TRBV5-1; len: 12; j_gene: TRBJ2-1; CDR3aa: ATPRDRAQNEQF
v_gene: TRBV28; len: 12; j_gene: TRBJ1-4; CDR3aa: ASRYGGADEKLF
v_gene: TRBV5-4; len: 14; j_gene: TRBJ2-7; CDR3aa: ASSPGTSGRAGEQY
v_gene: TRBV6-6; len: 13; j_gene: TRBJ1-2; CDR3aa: ASSYPSPALNGYT
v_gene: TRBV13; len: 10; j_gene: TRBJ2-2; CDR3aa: ASSSNTGELF
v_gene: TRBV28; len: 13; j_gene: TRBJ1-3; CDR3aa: ASSLKLKTGNTIY
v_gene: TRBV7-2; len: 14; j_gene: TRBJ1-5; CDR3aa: ASSSRHGDSNQPQH
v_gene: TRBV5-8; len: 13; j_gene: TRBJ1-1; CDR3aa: ASSLEQGANTEAF